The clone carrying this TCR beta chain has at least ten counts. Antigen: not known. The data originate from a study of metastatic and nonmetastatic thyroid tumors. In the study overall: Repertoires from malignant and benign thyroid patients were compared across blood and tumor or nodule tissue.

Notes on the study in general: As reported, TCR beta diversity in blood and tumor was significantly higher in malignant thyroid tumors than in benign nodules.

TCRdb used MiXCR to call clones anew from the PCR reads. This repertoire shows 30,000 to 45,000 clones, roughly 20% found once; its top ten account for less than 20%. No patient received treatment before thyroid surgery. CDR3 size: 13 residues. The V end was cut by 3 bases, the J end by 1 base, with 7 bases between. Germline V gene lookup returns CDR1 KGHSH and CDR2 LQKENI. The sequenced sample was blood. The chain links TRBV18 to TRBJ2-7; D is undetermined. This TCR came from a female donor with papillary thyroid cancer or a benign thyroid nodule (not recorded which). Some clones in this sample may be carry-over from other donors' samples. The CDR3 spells CASSPSSSYEQYF. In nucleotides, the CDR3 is TGTGCCAGCTCACCGTCCAGTTCCTACGAGCAGTACTTC.